The 30 T cell receptor beta chains below come from one sample, sequenced in a study of shared clonotypes between healthy human individuals. Here immunoSEQ multiplex PCR was the method, and the copy in TCRdb shows in-frame clones only, minus some. Here the sample spans millions of clones, approximately 94% being singletons. Sequencing was performed on naive CD4+ T cells sorted from blood. Subset reported: CD45RA+ positively selected. The receptor set was obtained from a man aged 18 to 30 in good health.

This sequence joins TRBV6-6 and TRBJ2-7; 7 bases align to TRBD2. CDR1 and CDR2 (germline): MNHNY, SVGAGI (reference sequence). The V and J ends lost 6 bases and 0 bases, in that order; junction bases with no gene match: 11. The CDR3 sequence is 16 residues long. CDR3 DNA: TGTGCCAGCAGCTCCTCATCTAGCGGAGTCTCCTACGAGCAGTACTTC. Its translation: CASSSSSSGVSYEQYF.

Concerning this clone: Other DNA sequences in this specimen translate into the identical CDR3. The chain has TRBV6-5 and TRBJ2-7; D not resolved. Germline V CDR1 and CDR2: MNHEY, SVGAGI. The CDR3 has 13 amino acids. Between the trimmed V and J ends, which lost 6 bases and 1 base, there was a span of 10 bases. CDR3 nucleotides: TGTGCCAGCAGCGACCGGATTTCCTACGAGCAGTACTTC. It yields the protein CASSDRISYEQYF.

The chain carries TRBV18 and TRBJ2-7, with 9 bases matching TRBD2. The length of the CDR3 is 15 residues. From germline, CDR1 is KGHSH and CDR2 LQKENI. V dropped 3 bases and J dropped 2; count of bases not matched to a gene: 5. CDR3 residues: CASSPLAGLAYEQYF. The CDR3 nucleotides are TGTGCCAGCTCACCGCTAGCGGGGCTGGCCTACGAGCAGTACTTC.

V usage is TRBV10-2 and J usage is TRBJ1-6; 9 bases align to TRBD1. Germline V gene data show CDR1 as WSHSY and CDR2 as SAAADI. Losses at the gene ends were 7 bases for V and 0 bases for J; bases not matched to a gene: 10. This CDR3 comprises 18 residues. CDR3 sequence (DNA): TGCGCCAGCACTTTGACAGGGGGGCTAAGCTCCTATAATTCACCCCTCCACTTT. It specifies CASTLTGGLSSYNSPLHF.

V is TRBV27 and J is TRBJ2-2; D might be TRBD2 (6 bases). The ends were cut back, 3 bases at V and 6 bases at J, with 14 bases in the middle. Germline V gene data show CDR1 as MNHEY and CDR2 as SMNVEV (reference sequence). The CDR3 runs 15 residues. The CDR3 DNA follows: TGTGCCAGCAGTTTTACTAGCATCGGGTCCGGGGAGCTGTTTTTT. As protein: CASSFTSIGSGELFF.

CDR3 residues: CASSVGQGGIYEQYF. CDR3 DNA: TGTGCCAGCAGTGTGGGACAGGGAGGCATCTACGAGCAGTACTTC. V is TRBV2 and J is TRBJ2-7; 9 bases agree with TRBD1. V gave up 4 bases and J gave up 3 bases; unmatched junction bases: 7. The V gene's germline CDR1 is SNHLY and CDR2 FYNNEI. This CDR3 is built from 15 residues.

V usage is TRBV25-1 and J usage is TRBJ2-7; D is possibly TRBD1 (5 bases). V lost 1 base to trimming and J lost 4 bases, with 17 bases between them. The CDR3 totals 16 residues. CDR1 and CDR2 (germline): MGHDK, SYGVNS. The CDR3, as DNA: TGTGCCAGCAGTGAATTCCCGGGTCAGGGTCGGTACGAGCAGTACTTC. Amino acids: CASSEFPGQGRYEQYF.

The chain is built from TRBV9 and TRBJ2-3; no definite D call. Per the germline V gene, CDR1 is SGDLS and CDR2 is YYNGEE. CDR3 length: 15 residues. With 0 bases removed from V and 4 bases from J, the gap between germline ends came to 12 bases. For the CDR3, the DNA is TGTGCCAGCAGCGTAGTAAGGATGTTGTCAGATACGCAGTATTTT. Residues: CASSVVRMLSDTQYF.

This rearrangement joins TRBV18 to TRBJ1-2, with TRBD1 matching 10 bases. The CDR3 spans 15 residues. With 5 bases clipped from V and 5 bases from J, the junction kept 8 bases outside the gene matches. Germline V CDR1 and CDR2: KGHSH, LQKENI. The CDR3 nucleotides read TGTGCCAGCTCAGGAAACCCGGGACAGGGGTATGGCTACACCTTC. It codes for CASSGNPGQGYGYTF.

This clone showed up just once. The chain links TRBV29-1 to TRBJ2-7; no firm D call. The CDR3 is 15 residues long. Germline V gene data show CDR1 as SQVTM and CDR2 as ANQGSEA. Trimming took 5 bases from V and 0 from J, leaving 17 bases between them. DNA of the CDR3: TGCAGCGTTTATACCCTGACGGAAAACTCCTACGAGCAGTACTTC. Translated, it gives CSVYTLTENSYEQYF.

The chain combines TRBV23-1 with TRBJ1-5, with D maybe TRBD1 (5 bases). TRBV23-1 is noted as an ORF with a role that remains uncertain. V lost 0 bases and J 4 bases, leaving 10 bases between the germline ends. The CDR3 covers 15 residues. The CDR3 region has the DNA TGCGCCAGCAGTCAATCGAGACAGCCTAATCAGCCCCAGCATTTT. It encodes CASSQSRQPNQPQHF.

The chain is built from TRBV7-2 and TRBJ1-1; D is undetermined. V gave up 2 bases and J gave up 1 base, with 5 bases separating them. The CDR3 loop spans 13 amino acids. Germline values: CDR1 SGHTA, CDR2 FQGNSA. The CDR3 loop is CASSLLPNTEAFF. DNA for the CDR3: TGTGCCAGCAGCTTATTGCCGAACACTGAAGCTTTCTTT.

The CDR3 nucleotides read TGTGCCAGCAGTGAAAGGGCTAGCGCAAACACCGGGGAGCTGTTTTTT. It yields the protein CASSERASANTGELFF. V is TRBV6-1 and J is TRBJ2-2; a possible D gene is TRBD2 (6 bases). Looked up from germline, CDR1 is MNHNS and CDR2 is SASEGT. Trimming took off 2 bases at V and 2 bases at J, with 12 bases between the two ends. The CDR3 is 16 residues long.

This clone was seen just once. V gene TRBV5-8 combines with J gene TRBJ2-1; 8 nucleotides align to TRBD2. V shed 5 bases and J 10 bases; nucleotides not matched to a gene: 14. The germline CDR1 and CDR2 sequences are SGHTS and YDEGEE. The CDR3 is 15 amino acids. The CDR3: CASSRTRGGRTEQFF. CDR3 sequence (DNA): TGTGCCAGCAGTCGGACGAGGGGCGGGAGGACGGAGCAGTTCTTC.

V gene TRBV18 combines with J gene TRBJ1-2; D remains unclear. CDR1 and CDR2 (germline): KGHSH, LQKENI. The CDR3 is 15 residues long. The V end was cut by 3 bases, the J end by 8 bases, with 19 bases between. For the CDR3, the DNA is TGTGCCAGCTCACCTTCGACCAACACTCAGGCAGGCTACACCTTC. This gives the protein CASSPSTNTQAGYTF. Complete variable domain (other parts from reference TRBV18 and TRBJ1-2): NAGVMQNPRHLVRRRGQEARLRCSPMKGHSHVYWYRQLPEEGLKFMVYLQKENIIDESGMPKERFSAEFPKEGPSILRIQQVVRGDSAAYFCASSPSTNTQAGYTFGSGTRLTVV.

The chain employs TRBV7-2 and TRBJ2-5; tentatively, D is TRBD2 (6 bases). Between the trimmed V and J ends, which lost 3 bases and 0 bases, there was a span of 11 bases. CDR3 length: 15 residues. Germline loops: CDR1 SGHTA, CDR2 FQGNSA. The CDR3 loop reads CASSFGRGYQETQYF. In DNA, the CDR3 is TGTGCCAGCAGCTTTGGACGGGGGTACCAAGAGACCCAGTACTTC.

This chain joins TRBV2 and TRBJ2-3, with 13 bases lining up with TRBD2. Unmatched junction bases numbered 10, after V lost 7 bases and J lost 0 bases. Germline-derived CDR1 and CDR2 are SNHLY and FYNNEI. The CDR3 covers 18 residues. CDR3 nucleotides: TGTGCCAGCATCAGACTAGCGGGGGGAAGTACTAGCACAGATACGCAGTATTTT. It specifies CASIRLAGGSTSTDTQYF.

Written as DNA, the CDR3 is TGTGCTAGTGGTTTGGGGGACTCCCTCGGGAACACTGAAGCTTTCTTT. This codes for CASGLGDSLGNTEAFF. This chain joins TRBV12-5 and TRBJ1-1; D may be TRBD1 (5 bases). Germline CDR1 LGHNT, CDR2 FRNRAP. V was cut by 1 base and J by 1 base, with 13 bases left in between. The CDR3 runs to 16 residues.

On this clone itself: The same CDR3 also results from other DNA sequences found in this sample. This rearrangement joins TRBV2 to TRBJ1-1; D uncertain. Germline values: CDR1 SNHLY, CDR2 FYNNEI. V was cut by 8 bases and J by 0 bases, with 10 bases left in between. This CDR3 spans 13 amino acids. For the CDR3, the DNA is TGTGCCAGCTCTTTCGGCATGAACACTGAAGCTTTCTTT. Translated, it gives CASSFGMNTEAFF.

Here the CDR3 reads CASSLNRPGGNNEQFF. The CDR3 DNA reads as TGCGCCAGCAGCTTGAATCGCCCGGGGGGCAACAATGAGCAGTTCTTC. J is TRBJ2-1 and V is TRBV5-1; possible D gene TRBD2, 7 bases. V lost 1 base to trimming and J lost 5 bases, with 16 bases between them. CDR3 length: 16 residues. Germline values: CDR1 SGHRS, CDR2 YFSETQ.

V and J are TRBV4-1 and TRBJ2-7; D might be TRBD2 (6 bases). Per the germline V gene, CDR1 is MGHRA and CDR2 is YSYEKL. Trimming shortened V by 3 bases and J by 1 base, and 16 bases separated the two germline ends. There are 16 residues in the CDR3. The CDR3 region has the DNA TGCGCCAGCAGCCACCATAGCGCGGGAAATTCCTACGAGCAGTACTTC. Translated, it gives CASSHHSAGNSYEQYF.

This rearrangement joins TRBV6-5 to TRBJ2-5; no clear D gene. The germline CDR1 and CDR2 sequences are MNHEY and SVGAGI. Trimming removed 2 bases from V and 7 bases from J, with 14 bases in between. The CDR3 is 14 residues long. The CDR3 loop reads CASSYADKLGTQYF. CDR3 DNA sequence: TGTGCCAGCAGTTACGCGGATAAGTTGGGGACCCAGTACTTC.

The V call is TRBV27, the J call TRBJ1-4; D unclear. Trimming took off 6 bases at V and 5 bases at J, with 7 bases between the two ends. Germline assignment: CDR1 MNHEY and CDR2 SMNVEV (reference sequence). The CDR3 covers 12 residues. The CDR3 is CASSTPNEKLFF. The CDR3 region has the DNA TGTGCCAGCAGCACACCCAATGAAAAACTGTTTTTT.

This chain connects TRBV11-2 to TRBJ2-5, with D unresolved. V lost 5 bases, J lost 4 bases, and 11 bases lay in between. This CDR3 has 13 residues. Per the germline V gene, CDR1 is SGHAT and CDR2 is FQNNGV. The CDR3 reads CASSPPNGETQYF. The CDR3 DNA follows: TGTGCCAGCAGCCCCCCCAACGGAGAGACCCAGTACTTC.

J is TRBJ2-1 and V is TRBV15; TRBD2 agrees at 7 bases. This CDR3 is 19 amino acids long. The V segment lost 4 bases and the J segment 4 bases; nucleotides outside the gene matches: 19. Germline V CDR1 and CDR2: LNHNV, YYDKDF (reference sequence). In nucleotides, the CDR3 is TGTGCCACCAGCACTCTTATGTCGAGAGCGGGGCCCTCTTACAATGAGCAGTTCTTC. Protein: CATSTLMSRAGPSYNEQFF.

V is TRBV10-1 and J is TRBJ2-1, with D possibly TRBD2 on 5 matching bases. Germline V CDR1 and CDR2: WNHNN, SYGVQD (reference sequence). The CDR3 loop spans 13 amino acids. The germline V and J ends were trimmed by 8 bases and 0 bases, with 8 bases remaining between them. The CDR3 sequence: CASPRGSYNEQFF. The CDR3 DNA reads TGCGCCAGCCCACGGGGCTCCTACAATGAGCAGTTCTTC.

The chain carries TRBV6-1 and TRBJ1-4; D call uncertain. V was trimmed by 1 base and J by 5 bases, leaving 14 bases between them. Germline CDR1 MNHNS, CDR2 SASEGT. The CDR3 has 16 residues. The CDR3 protein is CASSEDIGLMNEKLFF. The CDR3, as DNA: TGTGCCAGCAGTGAAGATATTGGGTTAATGAATGAAAAACTGTTTTTT.

This clone was seen only once. V and J are TRBV28 and TRBJ1-6; TRBD1 matches at 9 bases. V was pared by 10 bases and J by 11 bases, with 12 bases of the junction left unmatched. This CDR3 spans 14 amino acids. CDR1 and CDR2 from the germline V gene are MDHEN and SYDVKM. CDR3 nucleotide sequence: TGTGCCATCAATGGAGGGACAGGGTTGGCACCCCTCCACTTT. Amino acid sequence: CAINGGTGLAPLHF.

This clone occurred a few times. The chain has TRBV29-1 and TRBJ1-1, with D maybe TRBD1 (6 bases). Trimming stripped 3 bases from V and 4 bases from J, with 12 bases between. Looked up from germline, CDR1 is SQVTM and CDR2 is ANQGSEA. The CDR3 covers 13 residues. In DNA form, the CDR3 reads TGCAGCGTTGATGGTGGGGGCGGCACTGAAGCTTTCTTT. Amino acids: CSVDGGGGTEAFF.

The rearrangement joins TRBV7-9 to TRBJ1-4; 7 nucleotides match TRBD1. Losses at the gene ends were 5 bases for V and 4 bases for J; bases not matched to a gene: 13. The CDR3 totals 17 residues. The germline CDR1 and CDR2 sequences are SEHNR and FQNEAQ (reference sequence). The CDR3 DNA is TGTGCCAGCAGCGGCCGACAGGGATCAGCCGATAATGAAAAACTGTTTTTT. Encoded protein: CASSGRQGSADNEKLFF.